These 27 T cell receptor beta chains share one sample of origin, sequenced in a study of shared clonotypes between healthy human individuals. Only CD45RO-negative cells positively selected for CCR7 counted as naive CD8 cells, so terminally differentiated effector memory CD45RA+ cells were excluded. Assay used: immunoSEQ multiplex PCR; TCRdb lists only in-frame clones, some missing. The table includes around 2,000,000 clones, 85% to 95% detected once. Specimen: naive CD8+ T cells from PBMCs. Receptors originate from a man between 18 and 29 years old in good health. Some clones in this sample may be carry-over from other donors' samples.

The J gene is TRBJ2-3, the V gene TRBV13; 7 nucleotides align to TRBD2. Trimming cost V 7 bases and J 6 bases; bases outside gene matches: 13. Per the germline V gene, CDR1 is PRHDT and CDR2 is FYEKMQ (reference sequence). This CDR3 has 15 residues. Written as DNA, the CDR3 is TGTGCCAGCACCATTGGCGGGGGAGAGGGGGATACGCAGTATTTT. Translating gives CASTIGGGEGDTQYF.

About this clone itself: Other DNA variants within this sample encode the same CDR3. The V call is TRBV7-9, the J call TRBJ2-5, with D hard to call. Trimming took off 1 base at V and 5 bases at J, with 5 bases between the two ends. Germline V lookup: CDR1 SEHNR, CDR2 FQNEAQ (reference sequence). CDR3 size: 12 residues. The DNA of the CDR3 is TGTGCCAGCAGCTTAGAACGGGAGACCCAGTACTTC. This gives the protein CASSLERETQYF. The full variable domain, with the rest looked up from reference TRBV7-9 and TRBJ2-5, is DTGVSQNPRHKITKRGQNVTFRCDPISEHNRLYWYRQTLGQGPEFLTYFQNEAQLEKSRLLSDRFSAERPKGSFSTLEIQRTEQGDSAMYLCASSLERETQYFGPGTRLLVL.

This clone was recorded once. The chain uses TRBV29-1 and TRBJ2-7; D is possibly TRBD2 (6 bases). Trimming stripped 4 bases from V and 6 bases from J, with 13 bases between. The CDR3 is 12 amino acids. CDR1 is SQVTM, CDR2 ANQGSEA, per germline. CDR3 region: CSVVEGTIEQYF. DNA of the CDR3: TGCAGCGTTGTGGAGGGAACCATCGAGCAGTACTTC.

The J gene is TRBJ1-5, the V gene TRBV6-1; a possible D gene is TRBD1 (6 bases). V gave up 9 bases and J gave up 1 base, with 13 bases separating them. This CDR3 comprises 14 residues. Germline CDR1 MNHNS, CDR2 SASEGT. CDR3 bases: TGTGCCAGTAGGGGGGGTCGGAGCAATCAGCCCCAGCATTTT. Amino acids: CASRGGRSNQPQHF.

CDR3 bases: TGCAGCGTCGAACTTGCGGACAGGCCACTCTACGAGCAGTACTTC. It encodes CSVELADRPLYEQYF. The chain recombines TRBV29-1 with TRBJ2-7; 7 bases line up with TRBD1. V lost 6 bases to trimming and J lost 3 bases; unmatched junction nucleotides: 14. This CDR3 has 15 amino acids. Germline V gene lookup returns CDR1 SQVTM and CDR2 ANQGSEA.

The chain uses TRBV19 and TRBJ2-7; possibly TRBD1 for D (5 bases). The length of the CDR3 is 17 residues. The germline gives CDR1 LNHDA, CDR2 SQIVND (reference sequence). V shed 6 bases and J shed 2 bases, with 23 bases lying between them. CDR3 DNA sequence: TGTGCCAGTAGCCAACTCGGACAAGACGGATTTCCCTACGAGCAGTACTTC. This encodes CASSQLGQDGFPYEQYF. Filled out from reference TRBV19 and TRBJ2-7, the complete variable domain reads DGGITQSPKYLFRKEGQNVTLSCEQNLNHDAMYWYRQDPGQGLRLIYYSQIVNDFQKGDIAEGYSVSREKKESFPLTVTSAQKNPTAFYLCASSQLGQDGFPYEQYFGPGTRLTVT.

V and J are TRBV4-3 and TRBJ2-2; D gene ambiguous. Trimming removed 3 bases from V and 2 bases from J, with 10 bases in between. The CDR3 extends over 15 amino acids. Looked up from germline, CDR1 is LGHNA and CDR2 is YSLEER. CDR3 sequence: CASSQKTTNTGELFF. CDR3 sequence (DNA): TGCGCCAGCAGCCAGAAGACGACTAACACCGGGGAGCTGTTTTTT.

V is TRBV28 and J is TRBJ2-3; D is unresolved. The CDR3 has 11 amino acids. The V gene lost 5 bases and the J gene lost 5 bases, with 5 bases spanning the gap. Germline V gene sequence: CDR1 MDHEN, CDR2 SYDVKM. The CDR3 nucleotides are TGTGCCAGCAGTGCCAGAGATACGCAGTATTTT. Translating it yields CASSARDTQYF.

This chain uses TRBV4-2 with TRBJ1-2; 7 bases agree with TRBD1. The V segment lost 0 bases and the J segment 5 bases; nucleotides outside the gene matches: 9. The CDR3 is 16 residues long. Per germline, CDR1 LGHNA and CDR2 YNFKEQ. The CDR3 DNA sequence: TGTGCCAGCAGCCAAGAGGCGGGACAGCTCTTTTATGGCTACACCTTC. Protein: CASSQEAGQLFYGYTF.

This clone was counted once. The chain links TRBV6-1 to TRBJ2-7; 10 bases match TRBD1. The CDR3 sequence is 14 residues long. Trimming removed 10 bases from V and 0 bases from J; junction bases left unmatched: 6. Germline V gene sequence: CDR1 MNHNS, CDR2 SASEGT. In DNA form, the CDR3 reads TGTGCCACCGAGGGACAGGGGAGCTCCTACGAGCAGTACTTC. Translation gives CATEGQGSSYEQYF.

This clone was observed a single time. The chain combines TRBV28 with TRBJ2-7, with D uncertain. CDR1 and CDR2 from the germline V gene are MDHEN and SYDVKM. The V end was cut by 3 bases, the J end by 6 bases, with 15 bases between. CDR3 size: 14 residues. The CDR3 reads CASSFDAPLSEQYF. The CDR3 nucleotides read TGTGCCAGCAGTTTCGACGCGCCACTCAGCGAGCAGTACTTC.

This chain uses TRBV28 with TRBJ2-1; D is possibly TRBD2 (5 bases). Germline CDR1 and CDR2: MDHEN and SYDVKM. The CDR3 length is 15 residues. With 6 bases removed from V and 5 bases from J, the gap between germline ends came to 17 bases. The CDR3: CASSVIRETDNEQFF. CDR3 bases: TGTGCCAGCAGCGTTATCCGGGAAACTGACAATGAGCAGTTCTTC.

Comment on this clone: Other nucleotide sequences in the sample specify the same CDR3. The gene calls are TRBV11-3 and TRBJ2-3, with D unresolved. CDR1 and CDR2 (germline): SGHNT, YENEEA. The germline V and J ends were trimmed by 1 base and 5 bases, with 4 bases remaining between them. CDR3 length: 12 amino acids. CDR3 loop: CASSLGGDTQYF. As DNA, the CDR3 is TGTGCCAGCAGCTTAGGAGGAGATACGCAGTATTTT.

V and J are TRBV6-5 and TRBJ2-7; D might be TRBD1 (7 bases). Germline CDR1 reads MNHEY; CDR2 reads SVGAGI. V was pared by 5 bases and J by 1 base, with 12 bases between. The CDR3 extends over 14 amino acids. In DNA form, the CDR3 reads TGTGCCAGCAGTGCCAGGGGGAGGTCCTACGAGCAGTACTTC. Translated, it gives CASSARGRSYEQYF.

This sequence joins TRBV4-1 and TRBJ2-7; 8 bases are shared with TRBD2. CDR3 length equals 15 residues. Germline V gives CDR1 MGHRA, CDR2 YSYEKL. The V and J ends lost 4 bases and 0 bases, in that order; junction bases with no gene match: 5. CDR3 protein: CASSPSGGSSYEQYF. The CDR3 DNA is TGCGCCAGCAGCCCGAGCGGGGGTTCCTCCTACGAGCAGTACTTC.

V is TRBV9 and J is TRBJ1-2; D is perhaps TRBD1 (6 bases). The germline gives CDR1 SGDLS, CDR2 YYNGEE. The CDR3 extends over 18 amino acids. Trimming stripped 2 bases from V and 0 bases from J, with 20 bases between. The CDR3 DNA follows: TGTGCCAGCAGCGTGGGGGCCTCCGATCTTGTAGCTAACTATGGCTACACCTTC. Encoded protein: CASSVGASDLVANYGYTF.

The chain recombines TRBV4-2 with TRBJ2-5, with no clear D. The CDR3 is 13 amino acids. Germline V gene data show CDR1 as LGHNA and CDR2 as YNFKEQ. V was cut by 1 base and J by 5 bases, with 8 bases left in between. The CDR3 is CASSQGQAETQYF. The DNA for the CDR3 is TGTGCCAGCAGCCAAGGCCAGGCGGAGACCCAGTACTTC.

A single count supports this clone. The chain employs TRBV9 and TRBJ1-1, with D hard to call. The CDR3 sequence is 16 residues long. Germline V gene data show CDR1 as SGDLS and CDR2 as YYNGEE. V was shortened by 0 bases and J by 1 base, with 13 bases between the two germline ends. The CDR3 DNA follows: TGTGCCAGCAGCGTAGTTCCTGCGGGCAAGAACACTGAAGCTTTCTTT. It codes for CASSVVPAGKNTEAFF.

This clone has only one observation. This rearrangement joins TRBV18 to TRBJ2-7; 11 bases align to TRBD1. Trimming cost V 3 bases and J 5 bases; bases outside gene matches: 9. The CDR3 is 16 amino acids. The germline V gene encodes CDR1 KGHSH and CDR2 LQKENI. CDR3 in DNA: TGTGCCAGCTCACCGGGGACAGGGGGGTTTATAGACGAGCAGTACTTC. This gives the protein CASSPGTGGFIDEQYF. The full variable domain, its missing parts supplied by reference TRBV18 and TRBJ2-7, is NAGVMQNPRHLVRRRGQEARLRCSPMKGHSHVYWYRQLPEEGLKFMVYLQKENIIDESGMPKERFSAEFPKEGPSILRIQQVVRGDSAAYFCASSPGTGGFIDEQYFGPGTRLTVT.

The CDR3 DNA is TGTGCCAGTAGTATAGATTCGGACAGGTGGACTTACGAGCAGTACTTC. This sequence encodes CASSIDSDRWTYEQYF. This chain uses TRBV19 with TRBJ2-7; 7 positions agree with TRBD1. Germline V lookup: CDR1 LNHDA, CDR2 SQIVND (reference sequence). The J segment lost 4 bases and the V segment lost 0 bases, leaving 9 bases of the junction unmatched. The CDR3 contains 16 residues.

As regards this clone: The same CDR3 is also encoded by other DNA sequences in this sample. The rearrangement uses TRBV7-9 and TRBJ2-1; D uncertain. CDR3 size: 12 residues. The germline CDR1 and CDR2 sequences are SEHNR and FQNEAQ (reference sequence). The V end was cut by 5 bases, the J end by 4 bases, with 6 bases between. The CDR3 loop is CASSPGYNEQFF. The CDR3 nucleotides read TGTGCCAGCAGCCCAGGATACAATGAGCAGTTCTTC.

The V gene is TRBV4-3, the J gene TRBJ2-3; 8 nucleotides agree with TRBD2. The length of the CDR3 is 16 residues. Unmatched junction bases numbered 8, after V lost 3 bases and J lost 3 bases. Germline CDR1 reads LGHNA; CDR2 reads YSLEER. The CDR3 here is CASSHGTERETDTQYF. The CDR3 DNA reads TGCGCCAGCAGCCACGGAACTGAGCGGGAGACAGATACGCAGTATTTT.

This sequence joins TRBV29-1 and TRBJ2-7; D possibly corresponds to TRBD2 (6 bases). V shed 1 base and J shed 7 bases, with 20 bases lying between them. The CDR3 has 15 residues. The V gene's germline CDR1 is SQVTM and CDR2 ANQGSEA. Written as DNA, the CDR3 is TGCAGCGTTGAAGTCGCGGGCCTGGGACTGGGAGAGCAGTACTTC. This codes for CSVEVAGLGLGEQYF.

This clone occurred once. The V and J genes are TRBV5-5 and TRBJ1-4; D is undetermined. V gave up 4 bases and J gave up 5 bases, with 12 bases separating them. This CDR3 contains 14 residues. Germline V lookup: CDR1 SGHKS, CDR2 YYEKEE (reference sequence). CDR3 protein: CASSPRPGNEKLFF. The CDR3 bases are TGTGCCAGCAGCCCGAGGCCCGGGAATGAAAAACTGTTTTTT.

V gene TRBV6-6 combines with J gene TRBJ2-7; the D gene is possibly TRBD2 (6 bases). Germline lookup yields CDR1 MNHNY and CDR2 SVGAGI (reference sequence). The CDR3 is 15 amino acids. V was trimmed by 0 bases and J by 0 bases, leaving 9 bases between them. In nucleotides, the CDR3 is TGTGCCAGCAGTTACTCGCCCGGGGGCTCCTACGAGCAGTACTTC. The encoded protein is CASSYSPGGSYEQYF.

The chain recombines TRBV28 with TRBJ2-7; no reliable D call. V was pared by 6 bases and J by 3 bases, with 9 bases between. This CDR3 has 12 amino acids. The germline V gene has CDR1 MDHEN and CDR2 SYDVKM. The CDR3 reads CASSQPNYEQYF. The CDR3 bases are TGTGCCAGCAGCCAACCTAACTACGAGCAGTACTTC.

The genes are TRBV9 and TRBJ1-2, with TRBD1 identical over 12 bases. Losses at the gene ends were 0 bases for V and 3 bases for J; bases not matched to a gene: 12. Germline loops: CDR1 SGDLS, CDR2 YYNGEE. The CDR3 loop spans 19 amino acids. CDR3 DNA: TGTGCCAGCAGCGTAGCCCTTCGTCCCGGGACAGGGGGCGACTATGGCTACACCTTC. This encodes CASSVALRPGTGGDYGYTF. The entire variable domain, with the rest obtained from reference TRBV9 and TRBJ1-2, is as follows: DSGVTQTPKHLITATGQRVTLRCSPRSGDLSVYWYQQSLDQGLQFLIQYYNGEERAKGNILERFSAQQFPDLHSELNLSSLELGDSALYFCASSVALRPGTGGDYGYTFGSGTRLTVV.